Following are 17 T cell receptor beta chains from one sample sequenced in a study of molecular identifiers for immune sequencing clone quantification. A single record per CDR3 protein comes from TCRdb applying MiXCR to the PCR reads. The sample includes over 300,000 distinct CDR3 sequences, roughly 23% of them seen just once. Sequencing was done on a sample of naive CD8+ T cells from blood, with Jurkat cell RNA spiked in. Stated subset: FACS-sorted CD8+CD4-CCR7+CD45RA+ naive T cells. These receptors all stem from a human donor in good health. Some libraries in this study had Jurkat cell RNA spiked in.

V usage is TRBV9 and J usage is TRBJ1-6, with D unclear. The germline gives CDR1 SGDLS, CDR2 YYNGEE. The germline V and J ends were trimmed by 6 bases and 5 bases, with 9 bases remaining between them. This CDR3 spans 13 amino acids. Here the CDR3 DNA reads TGTGCCAGCAACCCAGGCGATAATTCACCCCTCCACTTT. Translating it yields CASNPGDNSPLHF.

This clonotype has a count of ten or more. The J gene is TRBJ2-3, the V gene TRBV9; the match to TRBD2 covers 7 bases. The CDR3 covers 15 residues. The germline gives CDR1 SGDLS, CDR2 YYNGEE. V lost 3 bases, J lost 2 bases, and 6 bases stayed unmatched. The CDR3 is CASSERLADTDTQYF. CDR3 coding DNA: TGTGCCAGCAGCGAAAGACTAGCTGACACAGATACGCAGTATTTT.

This clonotype was detected many times. This chain connects TRBV30 to TRBJ1-1; D is unresolved. V shed 2 bases and J shed 3 bases, with 10 bases lying between them. Germline V lookup: CDR1 GTSNPN, CDR2 SVGIG (reference sequence). The CDR3 has 13 amino acids. CDR3 loop: CAWSPGFYTEAFF. The CDR3 DNA sequence: TGTGCCTGGAGTCCGGGTTTTTACACTGAAGCTTTCTTT.

Comment on this clonotype: Without the conserved terminal phenylalanine or tryptophan, this CDR3 likely stems from a read error. V gene TRBV12-3 or TRBV12-4 combines with J gene TRBJ2-6; weak D call: TRBD1 (5 bases). CDR3 size: 17 residues. V was shortened by 10 bases and J by 0 bases, with 19 bases between the two germline ends. CDR3 coding DNA: TGTGCCATCACACCCGGTGGGGCTCCCTCTGGGGCCAACGTCCTGACTTCC. Translation gives CAITPGGAPSGANVLTS.

CDR3 DNA: TGTGCCATCAGTCAGATGGACACTGAAGCTTTCTTT. Amino acids: CAISQMDTEAFF. The chain carries TRBV10-3 and TRBJ1-1, with no clear D. Per the germline V gene, CDR1 is ENHRY and CDR2 is SYGVKD. CDR3 length equals 12 residues. Trimming removed 5 bases at V and 3 bases at J, with 7 bases between.

The V call is TRBV4-1, the J call TRBJ1-5; D uncertain. The CDR3 spans 15 residues. V gave up 0 bases and J gave up 0 bases, with 6 bases separating them. Germline V CDR1 and CDR2: MGHRA, YSYEKL. The CDR3 bases are TGCGCCAGCAGCCAAGATGTGAATAGCAATCAGCCCCAGCATTTT. Protein product: CASSQDVNSNQPQHF.

Worth noting for this clonotype: One end of the junction fails to match germline, which may point to a read error. V is TRBV12-3 or TRBV12-4 and J is TRBJ1-5; no reliable D call. The CDR3 has 12 residues. The CDR3 protein is CASSFLNQPQRF. The CDR3 DNA reads as TGTGCCAGCAGTTTCCTCAACCAGCCCCAGCGTTTT.

The table lists this clonotype with many counts. V and J are TRBV13 and TRBJ2-3, with 13 bases fitting TRBD2. The CDR3 totals 16 residues. Unmatched junction bases numbered 6, after V lost 5 bases and J lost 4 bases. Per the germline V gene, CDR1 is PRHDT and CDR2 is FYEKMQ (reference sequence). This CDR3 is CASSEGLAGESDTQYF. Written as DNA, the CDR3 is TGTGCCAGCAGCGAAGGACTAGCGGGGGAGTCAGATACGCAGTATTTT.

This clonotype has more than one count but fewer than ten. At one of its ends the junction is not consistent with the germline gene, which may arise from a read error. This sequence joins TRBV19 and TRBJ2-1; 8 nucleotides match TRBD2. This CDR3 spans 13 amino acids. Germline-derived CDR1 and CDR2 are LNHDA and SQIVND (reference sequence). CDR3 protein: CASSRGGYNGQFF. The DNA of the CDR3 is TGTGCCAGTAGTCGGGGGGGATACAATGGGCAGTTCTTC.

The chain carries TRBV2 and TRBJ2-2; D possibly corresponds to TRBD1 (6 bases). This CDR3 has 14 residues. V was pared by 5 bases and J by 5 bases, with 12 bases between. Germline lookup yields CDR1 SNHLY and CDR2 FYNNEI. The CDR3 spells CASSQGQLTGELFF. CDR3 DNA: TGTGCCAGCAGTCAAGGACAGCTTACCGGGGAGCTGTTTTTT.

This clonotype was observed at least ten times. The rearrangement uses TRBV7-2 and TRBJ1-1; D might be TRBD1 (6 bases). This CDR3 has 15 amino acids. V lost 4 bases and J 8 bases, leaving 20 bases between the germline ends. CDR1 is SGHTA, CDR2 FQGNSA, per germline. The CDR3 region has the DNA TGTGCCAGCAGCTCTCGGACAGTTTGGTCGATAGAAGCTTTCTTT. It yields the protein CASSSRTVWSIEAFF.

A note on this clonotype: A much larger clone lies one base from this, so it may be a read error. J is TRBJ1-5 and V is TRBV4-3, with D uncertain. Germline assignment: CDR1 LGHNA and CDR2 YSLEER. Trimming cost V 2 bases and J 0 bases, with 11 bases left between them. The CDR3 covers 16 residues. The CDR3 loop reads CASSQTSSNSNQPQHF. In DNA, the CDR3 is TGCGCCAGCAGCCAAACCTCCAGTAATAGCAATCAGCCCCAGCATTTT.

The table lists this clonotype with many counts. V and J are TRBV29-1 and TRBJ2-5; TRBD1 matches at 7 bases. Per the germline V gene, CDR1 is SQVTM and CDR2 is ANQGSEA. This CDR3 comprises 15 residues. V dropped 7 bases and J dropped 3; count of bases not matched to a gene: 14. CDR3 nucleotides: TGCAGCGCTATATATCTCGCGACAGGGAAAGAGACCCAGTACTTC. Amino acid sequence: CSAIYLATGKETQYF.

This clonotype was counted many times. The CDR3 loop is CASSLTGRYSNQPQHF. The CDR3 DNA follows: TGTGCCAGCAGCCTGACAGGGAGATATAGCAATCAGCCCCAGCATTTT. V is TRBV5-5 and J is TRBJ1-5, with 7 bases lining up with TRBD1. CDR3 length: 16 residues. Germline CDR1 reads SGHKS; CDR2 reads YYEKEE (reference sequence). V was clipped by 4 bases and J by 0 bases; unmatched bases: 7.

V usage is TRBV24-1 and J usage is TRBJ2-1; no definite D call. The V end was cut by 5 bases, the J end by 4 bases, with 14 bases between. There are 15 residues in the CDR3. Germline CDR1 and CDR2: KGHDR and SFDVKD. The CDR3: CATSAPGPTYNEQFF. CDR3 coding DNA: TGTGCCACCAGTGCCCCCGGTCCCACTTACAATGAGCAGTTCTTC.

J is TRBJ2-2 and V is TRBV10-1; TRBD2 matches 9 bases. CDR1 WNHNN and CDR2 SYGVQD come from the germline V gene (reference sequence). This CDR3 is 16 amino acids long. J lost 1 base, V lost 3 bases, and 3 bases had no gene match. The CDR3 bases are TGCGCCAGCAGTGACCAGCGGGGGGTGAACACCGGGGAGCTGTTTTTT. Residues: CASSDQRGVNTGELFF.

This clonotype was detected a few times. This rearrangement joins TRBV21-1 to TRBJ2-3; TRBD2 is the table's D call, not checked against the DNA. TRBV21-1 is classified as a pseudogene. The CDR3 spans 17 residues. The CDR3 bases are TGTGCCAGCAGCACATCGGGACTAGCGGTTGCCACAGATACGCAGTATTTT. Its translation is CASSTSGLAVATDTQYF.